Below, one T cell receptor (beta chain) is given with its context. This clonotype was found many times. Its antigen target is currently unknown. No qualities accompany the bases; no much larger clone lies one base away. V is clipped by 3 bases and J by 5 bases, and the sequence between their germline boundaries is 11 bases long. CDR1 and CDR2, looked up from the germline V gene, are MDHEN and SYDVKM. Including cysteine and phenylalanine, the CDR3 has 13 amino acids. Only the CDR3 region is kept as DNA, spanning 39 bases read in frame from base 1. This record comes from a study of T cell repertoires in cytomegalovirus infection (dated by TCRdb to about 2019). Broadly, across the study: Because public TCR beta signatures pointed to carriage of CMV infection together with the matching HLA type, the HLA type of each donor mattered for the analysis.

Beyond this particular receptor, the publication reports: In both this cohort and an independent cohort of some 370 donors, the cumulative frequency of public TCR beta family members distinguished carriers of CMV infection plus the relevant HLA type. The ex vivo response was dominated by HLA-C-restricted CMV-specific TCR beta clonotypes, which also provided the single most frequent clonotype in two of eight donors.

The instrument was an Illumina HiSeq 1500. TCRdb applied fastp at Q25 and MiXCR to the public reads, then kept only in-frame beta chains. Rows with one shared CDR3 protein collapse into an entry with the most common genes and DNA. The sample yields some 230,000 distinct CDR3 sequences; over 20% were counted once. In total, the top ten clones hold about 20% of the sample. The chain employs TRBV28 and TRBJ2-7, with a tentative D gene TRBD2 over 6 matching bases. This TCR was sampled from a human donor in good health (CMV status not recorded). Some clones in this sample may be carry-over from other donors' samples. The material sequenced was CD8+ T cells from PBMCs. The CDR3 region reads CASSFGGDDEQYF. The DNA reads TGTGCCAGCAGTTTCGGCGGGGATGACGAGCAGTACTTC.